This T cell receptor beta chain derives from a study of shared clonotypes between healthy human individuals (dated by TCRdb to the early 2020s). At the level of the whole study: A couple of women and a few men aged 18 to 49 years were included in the cohort. To estimate repertoire size and how much clonotypes are shared between individuals, the study performed deep sequencing of blood TCR repertoires from five healthy adults. To increase sequencing depth and limit assay-specific biases, different laboratories used diverse techniques to prepare libraries and sequence TCR repertoires. For each donor, three plates each were used for CD4 naive and CD4 memory, two plates were used for CD8 naive, and one plate was used for CD8 memory. Per donor, leukapheresis produced somewhere between about 0.94 and 9.5 billion PBMCs. What the work shows at the level of the full study, not this receptor alone: Because the study included a small number of donors, the genetic and exposure-history diversity represented was limited. Naive subsets generally had larger estimated clonotype richness than memory subsets. Sharing across several donors was observed for about 4.8% of naive CD4, under 4% of naive CD8, 2% to 2.5% of memory CD4, and around 0.4% of memory CD8 clonotypes. Clonotypes shared by all four sorted-subset donors showed higher generation probabilities than non-shared clonotypes. Sampling was restricted to blood, and TCR repertoires in tissue are likely to differ from TCR repertoires in blood. Even with the large sequencing depth, rarefaction of the sorted-subset datasets indicated that sequencing was incomplete. Pairwise subsampling indicated that sequencing depth was expected to affect the degree of clonotype sharing among donors.

Using the deep immunoSEQ assay, TCR CDR3 regions were amplified from genomic DNA by multiplex PCR. Genomic DNA extracted from each cell subset was distributed evenly over all wells of several immunoSEQ 96-well plates, and each plate served as one replicate. For sorted subsets, about 0.2 ug genomic DNA, equal to approximately 30,000 T cell genomes, was loaded into each replicate PCR. Purified libraries were measured with a Qubit 3.0 fluorometer, size-checked on a Bioanalyzer 2100, and measured again with the KAPA Library Quantification kit. Every immunoSEQ 96-well plate was sequenced on a separate single-read 150-cycle Illumina NextSeq 550 flow cell. The source study handled its data this way. The immunoSEQ output contained only junctional sequences without quality scores, so filtering could not match that applied to full-length reads. Sequences were annotated with PyIR, a Python wrapper for IgBLAST v1.9, and V/J genes and CDR3 were assigned using IMGT germline references. Reads with weak V/J assignments (E-value above 1e-6), missing CDR3, stop codons, out-of-frame junctions, or ambiguous translated residues were removed. V3J clonotypes were defined by identical inferred V gene, J gene, and CDR3 amino acid sequence. Percentage overlap between repertoires was calculated by dividing the number of shared unique clonotypes by the size of the smaller repertoire. Repertoire richness was assessed with RTK rarefaction, the Chao1 estimator, and Recon v2.1 estimates of unobserved clonotypes. Generation probabilities were computed with OLGA for all TCRbeta clonotypes obtained by the gDNA method from a handful of donors. TCRdb re-hosts the immuneACCESS table, in-frame sequences only. Its copies lack some clones; in the studies checked, an unresolved V gene accounts for under half of them, and the cause for the rest is not known. V and J calls and clone size are given by that table; D and trimming were obtained from the DNA. Here the sample has about 2.4 million clones; 80% to 95% occur a single time. Roughly 0.39% of the sample belongs to the ten largest clones.

The CDR3 runs 11 amino acids, cysteine and phenylalanine included. Of all the DNA, just the CDR3 is kept, 33 bases in frame from base 1. The junction carries 6 bases between V and J, which are trimmed by 7 bases and 3 bases respectively. The germline V gene sets CDR1 to SNHLY and CDR2 to FYNNEI. Notes on this clone: Its specific antigen is unknown. It has no much larger one-base neighbor in the sample; base qualities were not kept.

Donors were healthy HIV-negative adults with no recently reported acute infections or vaccinations. All donors were Caucasian adults living in Nashville, Tennessee, USA. Magnetic negative selection was used to enrich CD4+ T cells, after which naive cells were positively selected on CD45RA and the negative fraction became the memory subset. Blood was collected by leukapheresis, and PBMCs were isolated by Ficoll-Histopaque density gradient centrifugation and then cryopreserved in liquid nitrogen vapor phase. Analytical flow cytometry was used to check the purity and quantity of every magnetically sorted T cell population. Each sorted fraction had its genomic DNA isolated and then quantified by UV absorbance on a Nanodrop 2000c.

The sequence came from a young man in good health. Some clones in this sample may be carry-over from other donors' samples. Here the chain combines TRBV2 and TRBJ2-5, with the D segment identity uncertain. Sequences were obtained from naive CD4+ T cells from PBMCs. The sample's cell subset or site label, in plain terms: CD45RA+ positively selected. CDR3 protein: CASKNEETQYF. The nucleotides read TGTGCCAGCAAGAATGAAGAGACCCAGTACTTC.